The sequence of this TCR beta chain was determined in a study of shared clonotypes between healthy human individuals. This clone was observed a single time. Other DNA sequences of this sample code for an identical CDR3. The CDR3 has 13 residues. Germline V gives CDR1 KGHSH, CDR2 LQKENI. Trimming took 3 bases from V and 0 from J, leaving 5 bases between them. The assay was immunoSEQ multiplex PCR, and TCRdb's table has in-frame clones only and misses some. The table lists over 1.4 million clones, around 97% of them singletons. The TCR originated in a man in his thirties or forties in good health. This chain connects TRBV18 to TRBJ2-5; D unclear. The sequencing input was naive CD4+ T cells sorted from blood. Subset here: CD45RA+ positively selected. CDR3 sequence reads: CASSPGHQETQYF. The CDR3 coding sequence is TGTGCCAGCTCACCGGGTCACCAAGAGACCCAGTACTTC.